The 22 T cell receptor beta chains below all came from one sample that was sequenced in a study of CD8 T cells in ankylosing spondylitis. TCRdb called the 5' RACE reads again in MiXCR, with one record for every CDR3 protein. The sample includes tens of thousands of distinct CDR3 sequences, around 27% of them seen just once. The sample consisted of blood, either unsorted or a sorted T cell fraction (not recorded which). These receptors were taken from a male donor with ankylosing spondylitis or in good health (not recorded which).

The J gene is TRBJ2-7, the V gene TRBV5-1, with 10 bases identical to TRBD2. The CDR3 spans 16 residues. Trimming took 2 bases from V and 2 from J; bases not matched to a gene: 7. Per the germline V gene, CDR1 is SGHRS and CDR2 is YFSETQ. The DNA for the CDR3 is TGCGCCAGCAGCTTCGTAGCGGGAGGTGGCACCTACGAGCAGTACTTC. Its translation is CASSFVAGGGTYEQYF.

This clonotype was picked up a small number of times. This chain uses TRBV29-1 with TRBJ2-1; D not certain. The CDR3 contains 10 residues. The germline CDR1 and CDR2 sequences are SQVTM and ANQGSEA. The ends were cut back, 5 bases at V and 8 bases at J, with 7 bases in the middle. CDR3 in amino acids: CSVLSDEQFF. The CDR3 DNA reads TGCAGCGTTTTGTCGGATGAGCAGTTCTTC.

A few counts support this clonotype. V usage is TRBV12-3 or TRBV12-4 and J usage is TRBJ2-6; 8 bases are shared with TRBD1. The CDR3 is made up of 20 amino acids. Trimming removed 5 bases from V and 0 bases from J; junction bases left unmatched: 15. The CDR3 region has the DNA TGTGCCAGCAGTCAGTCTTACGGACAGGGAACGTACTCTGGGGCCAACGTCCTGACTTTC. Translation gives CASSQSYGQGTYSGANVLTF.

This clonotype was picked up a small number of times. The gene calls are TRBV29-1 and TRBJ2-7; the D gene is possibly TRBD1 (6 bases). CDR1 SQVTM and CDR2 ANQGSEA come from the germline V gene. V was trimmed by 6 bases and J by 0 bases, leaving 9 bases between them. The CDR3 contains 12 residues. CDR3 amino acids: CSVMGASYEQYV. CDR3 nucleotide sequence: TGCAGCGTCATGGGGGCCTCCTACGAGCAGTACGTC.

In DNA form, the CDR3 reads TGTGCCAGCAGTCTAGGGACCTCATCTGGAAACACCATATATTTT. Translating it yields CASSLGTSSGNTIYF. This rearrangement joins TRBV12-3 or TRBV12-4 to TRBJ1-3; a possible D gene is TRBD1 (5 bases). Trimming left V 5 bases short and J 1 base short, with 12 bases between. The CDR3 consists of 15 residues.

This clonotype has only a few counts. The J gene is TRBJ1-1, the V gene TRBV5-1; D uncertain. V shed 5 bases and J shed 1 base, with 9 bases lying between them. Germline V gene lookup returns CDR1 SGHRS and CDR2 YFSETQ. The CDR3 is 13 residues long. The CDR3 region is CASSRSSNTEAFF. The CDR3 DNA reads as TGCGCCAGCAGTCGTAGTTCGAACACTGAAGCTTTCTTT.

The V gene is TRBV15, the J gene TRBJ1-1, with D possibly TRBD1 on 5 matching bases. Germline V lookup: CDR1 LNHNV, CDR2 YYDKDF (reference sequence). Trimming took off 0 bases at V and 4 bases at J, with 12 bases between the two ends. CDR3 length: 15 residues. CDR3 region: CATSRERGEGTEAFF. Written as DNA, the CDR3 is TGTGCCACCAGCAGAGAGAGAGGGGAAGGCACTGAAGCTTTCTTT.

The table lists this clonotype with a few counts. The chain employs TRBV12-3 or TRBV12-4 and TRBJ1-5; no firm D call. CDR3 length: 15 amino acids. V was pared by 6 bases and J by 5 bases, with 17 bases between. The CDR3 spells CASSTAVSAHQPQHF. CDR3 bases: TGTGCCAGCAGCACGGCGGTCTCGGCTCATCAGCCCCAGCATTTT.

This clonotype was counted many times. This rearrangement joins TRBV5-6 to TRBJ2-1; 10 bases fit TRBD2. From germline, CDR1 is SGHDT and CDR2 YYEEEE. CDR3 length: 14 amino acids. The junction had 6 bases not matched to a gene; V was cut back by 6 bases and J by 6 bases. This chain's CDR3 is CASMLAGEVNEQFF. The DNA of the CDR3 is TGTGCCAGCATGCTAGCGGGAGAGGTCAATGAGCAGTTCTTC.

The chain employs TRBV20-1 and TRBJ1-2; D is undetermined. The V and J ends lost 5 bases and 5 bases respectively, with 12 bases between them. The CDR3 is 12 amino acids. CDR1 and CDR2 (germline): DFQATT, SNEGSKA (reference sequence). The CDR3 DNA follows: TGCAGTGCTCCTGACACTGGGTATGGCTACACCTTC. It specifies CSAPDTGYGYTF.

This clonotype has more than one count but fewer than ten. This rearrangement joins TRBV20-1 to TRBJ2-1; 7 nucleotides align to TRBD2. The trim removed 6 bases at V and 9 bases at J, leaving 8 bases unmatched. The CDR3 totals 12 residues. Germline CDR1 is DFQATT and CDR2 is SNEGSKA (reference sequence). CDR3 residues: CSALGLGTEQFF. The DNA for the CDR3 is TGCAGTGCACTTGGACTAGGCACTGAGCAGTTCTTC.

The CDR3 nucleotides are TGTGCCAGCAACAATTTAGCGGGAGGCACCTACAATGAGCAGTTCTTC. Translated, it gives CASNNLAGGTYNEQFF. The chain joins TRBV7-9 to TRBJ2-1; 10 bases align to TRBD2. The germline gives CDR1 SEHNR, CDR2 FQNEAQ (reference sequence). V lost 7 bases to trimming and J lost 2 bases; unmatched junction nucleotides: 8. The CDR3 covers 16 residues.

V usage is TRBV6-1 and J usage is TRBJ1-1; D is uncertain. V was shortened by 5 bases and J by 1 base, with 11 bases between the two germline ends. The CDR3 spans 14 residues. Looked up from germline, CDR1 is MNHNS and CDR2 is SASEGT. CDR3 sequence reads: CASSPDIWNTEAFF. CDR3 nucleotides: TGTGCCAGCAGTCCAGACATCTGGAACACTGAAGCTTTCTTT.

This clonotype appeared a single time. CDR3 coding DNA: TGCAGTGCCTTGACCGGGACAGGGAGCGACAATGAGCAGTTCTTC. Protein sequence: CSALTGTGSDNEQFF. The chain carries TRBV20-1 and TRBJ2-1; 9 positions match TRBD1. The CDR3 is 15 amino acids. The ends lost 6 bases at V and 5 bases at J; junction bases unmatched: 11. Per the germline V gene, CDR1 is DFQATT and CDR2 is SNEGSKA (reference sequence).

This clonotype was observed a few times. This sequence joins TRBV24-1 and TRBJ1-2; D uncertain. The CDR3 consists of 15 residues. CDR1 is KGHDR, CDR2 SFDVKD, per germline. Trimming removed 3 bases at V and 2 bases at J, with 12 bases between. This CDR3 is CATSDPGRGNYGYTF. The CDR3 DNA follows: TGTGCCACCAGTGATCCGGGCCGAGGCAACTATGGCTACACCTTC.

This clonotype was observed many times. The rearrangement uses TRBV20-1 and TRBJ2-7; 8 bases agree with TRBD2. Germline trimming cut 6 bases from V and 5 bases from J; bases unmatched to any gene: 9. This CDR3 is 13 amino acids long. Germline V gene lookup returns CDR1 DFQATT and CDR2 SNEGSKA (reference sequence). DNA of the CDR3: TGCAGTGCCGGGAGGGGCGGTTTCCACGAGCAGTACGTC. This gives the protein CSAGRGGFHEQYV.

This clonotype was counted at least ten times. The CDR3 DNA follows: TGCGCCAGCAGCATAGACAGGGAAGCCTACGAGCAGTACTTC. Its translation is CASSIDREAYEQYF. The V gene is TRBV5-1, the J gene TRBJ2-7, with TRBD1 matching 7 bases. V dropped 4 bases and J dropped 2; count of bases not matched to a gene: 6. The CDR3 has 14 residues. Germline CDR1 is SGHRS and CDR2 is YFSETQ. The full variable domain, completed using reference TRBV5-1 and TRBJ2-7, is KAGVTQTPRYLIKTRGQQVTLSCSPISGHRSVSWYQQTPGQGLQFLFEYFSETQRNKGNFPGRFSGRQFSNSRSEMNVSTLELGDSALYLCASSIDREAYEQYFGPGTRLTVT.

This clonotype was seen more than once but under ten times. The V and J genes are TRBV5-1 and TRBJ2-5; TRBD2 matches 11 bases. V gave up 7 bases and J gave up 4 bases; unmatched junction bases: 0. This CDR3 spans 12 amino acids. Germline assignment: CDR1 SGHRS and CDR2 YFSETQ. CDR3 sequence reads: CASGTSGETQYF. CDR3 DNA sequence: TGCGCCAGCGGGACTAGCGGAGAGACCCAGTACTTC.

The V call is TRBV25-1, the J call TRBJ1-1, with 8 bases fitting TRBD1. The CDR3 runs 13 residues. Germline loops: CDR1 MGHDK, CDR2 SYGVNS. V gave up 6 bases and J gave up 4 bases; unmatched junction bases: 4. The CDR3 protein is CASSRQGSTEAFF. The CDR3 DNA reads TGTGCCAGCAGCAGACAGGGGTCCACTGAAGCTTTCTTT. The full variable domain, in which reference TRBV25-1 and TRBJ1-1 provide the parts outside the CDR3, is EADIYQTPRYLVIGTGKKITLECSQTMGHDKMYWYQQDPGMELHLIHYSYGVNSTEKGDLSSESTVSRIRTEHFPLTLESARPSHTSQYLCASSRQGSTEAFFGQGTRLTVV.

The sample holds a few counts of this clonotype. This chain uses TRBV20-1 with TRBJ1-5; 7 bases match TRBD1. With V trimmed by 3 bases and J by 2 bases, 4 bases remained unmatched. The CDR3 spans 14 residues. Germline assignment: CDR1 DFQATT and CDR2 SNEGSKA (reference sequence). The CDR3 spells CSASRTGRNQPQHF. The CDR3 nucleotides read TGCAGTGCTAGCAGGACAGGTCGCAATCAGCCCCAGCATTTT.

This clonotype was seen just once. The chain joins TRBV18 to TRBJ2-1; tentatively, D is TRBD1 (6 bases). Germline CDR1 and CDR2: KGHSH and LQKENI. V shed 2 bases and J shed 5 bases, with 10 bases lying between them. The CDR3 loop spans 14 amino acids. This CDR3 reads CASSPTGNDNEQFF. Written as DNA, the CDR3 is TGTGCCAGCTCACCAACAGGGAACGACAATGAGCAGTTCTTC.

This clonotype was found a few times. The CDR3 is CSVTGLRSGHTQYF. Written as DNA, the CDR3 is TGCAGCGTGACGGGACTCCGAAGCGGTCATACGCAGTATTTT. The gene calls are TRBV29-1 and TRBJ2-3; tentative D call: TRBD2 (6 bases). Germline assignment: CDR1 SQVTM and CDR2 ANQGSEA. The CDR3 spans 14 residues. V was cut by 6 bases and J by 7 bases, with 20 bases left in between.